This T cell receptor (beta chain) was identified in a study of blood T cell repertoires in COVID-19 (dated by TCRdb to 2018 to 2021). At the level of the whole study: The collaborator samples originated in the United States, Italy and Spain and spanned the acute and convalescent phases of COVID-19. The material from the prospective study consisted of cDNA or gDNA derived from T cells, B-cell-depleted T cells, or PBMCs. The dataset comprised deeply sampled blood TCRbeta repertoires from subjects exposed to, actively infected with, or recovered from COVID-19. A freely available public database, intended as a resource for researchers studying the immune response to SARS-CoV-2, is where the repertoires were released. The samples were drawn from two sources: the first 160 participants of the ongoing ImmuneRACE study, and 1,200 or so subjects contributed by 6 global collaborators. Nearly every sample came with metadata listing a de-identified subject ID, COVID-19 status, age in years and sex. Where HLA class I and class II types were available, the types were taken from metadata supplied by the sample provider, not from assay-based typing. General study outcomes and caveats: How much clinical and demographic metadata was included differed by source and by participant, and the metadata was provided uncurated.

Trimming costs V 0 bases and J 0 bases, and their ends lie 2 bases apart. The CDR3 spans 13 residues, from the cysteine through the phenylalanine. CDR3 DNA is the only sequence kept; it has 39 bases, read in frame from the first base. Whole blood was collected in K2EDTA tubes by collaborating institutions according to the institutions' own protocols. Collaborator samples were shipped for TCRbeta analysis as frozen whole blood, isolated PBMCs, or DNA extracted from either sample type. On this clone itself: It has no known antigen specificity. Base qualities were left out, and no much larger clone turns up one base away.

TCRbeta CDR3 regions were amplified from genomic DNA using the immunoSEQ Assay, a bias-controlled multiplex PCR. The study's own analysis went as follows. The number of nucleated cells in each sample was estimated from the amplification of reference gene primers within the assay. To quantify the absolute abundance of each unique TCRbeta CDR3 rearrangement, sequence reads were collapsed and filtered. For each sample, productive Simpson clonality was calculated as the square root of Simpson's diversity index over productive rearrangements. Entries here come from immuneACCESS through TCRdb and include only in-frame sequences with V and J called. Some clones fail to appear in such tables; in the studies checked, an unresolved V gene covers under half of the shortfall, and the cause of the remainder is unknown. That table gives V, J and clone size, and the DNA gave D and trimming. The sample has fewer than 20,000 clones on record, roughly 90% of them singletons. The biggest ten clones account for 9.8% of the sample.

This receptor was taken from a middle-aged man with active COVID-19. Specimen: peripheral blood. The rearranged chain carries TRBV12-3 or TRBV12-4 and TRBJ1-1; no D gene call is confident. The encoded CDR3 is CASSLAVNTEAFF. The sequenced DNA is TGTGCCAGCAGTTTAGCCGTGAACACTGAAGCTTTCTTT.